The clone carrying this T cell receptor beta chain was counted ten times or more. As yet, its antigen is unknown. TCR beta CDR3 regions were amplified from RNA. The HTBI primer set was used in a first-round RT-PCR of the TCR CDR3. TCRdb itself ran the multiplex PCR reads through MiXCR, one entry per CDR3 protein. Counted here are approximately 690,000 distinct CDR3 sequences, around 21% occurring once; the ten biggest clones make up 30% to 40%. This entry is derived from a study of T cells in Graves' hyperthyroidism and ophthalmopathy. Study outcomes and limitations: Ophthalmopathy prediction by the model preceded onset by a median 6.5 months.

The CDR3 sequence is 17 residues long. With V trimmed by 5 bases and J by 5 bases, 11 bases remained unmatched. CDR1 is SGHNT and CDR2 is YENEEA in the germline V gene. The rearrangement uses TRBV11-3 and TRBJ2-1; 11 bases fit TRBD2. The specimen sequenced was blood. This clonotype was sampled from a man younger than 40 with Graves' ophthalmopathy. The DNA of the CDR3 is TGTGCCAGCAGCCCCTCAGCGGGACTAGCGGCAAACAATGAGCAGTTCTTC. It specifies CASSPSAGLAANNEQFF.